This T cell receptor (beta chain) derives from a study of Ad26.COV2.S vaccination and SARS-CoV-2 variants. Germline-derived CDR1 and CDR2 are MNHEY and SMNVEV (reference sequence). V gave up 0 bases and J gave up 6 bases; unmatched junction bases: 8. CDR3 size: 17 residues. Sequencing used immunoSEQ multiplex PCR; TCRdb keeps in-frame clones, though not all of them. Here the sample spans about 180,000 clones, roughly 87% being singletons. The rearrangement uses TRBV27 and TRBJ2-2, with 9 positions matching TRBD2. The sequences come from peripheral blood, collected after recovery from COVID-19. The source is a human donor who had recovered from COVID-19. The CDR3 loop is CASSLSAPGLASGELFF. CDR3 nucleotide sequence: TGTGCCAGCAGTTTATCGGCTCCAGGACTAGCGTCCGGGGAGCTGTTTTTT.